Shown below are 27 T cell receptor beta chains from a single sample sequenced in a study of CD8 T cells in ankylosing spondylitis. General study points: For ankylosing spondylitis blood, a TCR beta motif of several highly homologous variants appeared characteristic.

These receptors' targets are unknown. TCRdb fed the 5' RACE reads into MiXCR, producing one record per CDR3 protein. The table includes 700,000 to 1,000,000 distinct CDR3 sequences, about 10% detected once. Sequenced material: blood, either unsorted or a sorted T cell fraction (not recorded which). The receptors were gathered from a male donor with ankylosing spondylitis.

This clonotype has ten or more counts. The rearrangement joins TRBV5-1 to TRBJ1-1, with 7 nucleotides matching TRBD1. The CDR3 covers 14 residues. Losses at the gene ends were 2 bases for V and 7 bases for J; bases not matched to a gene: 8. The germline gives CDR1 SGHRS, CDR2 YFSETQ. CDR3 sequence: CASSLGQEGNEAFF. In DNA form, the CDR3 reads TGCGCCAGCAGCTTAGGACAGGAGGGTAATGAAGCTTTCTTT.

The gene calls are TRBV6-4 and TRBJ2-3; D could derive from TRBD1 or TRBD2 (6 bases each). V shed 3 bases and J shed 8 bases, with 12 bases lying between them. The CDR3 contains 13 residues. From germline, CDR1 is MRHNA and CDR2 SNTAGT. The CDR3 sequence is CASSEWGRGTQYF. The CDR3 DNA is TGTGCCAGCAGTGAATGGGGGCGGGGTACGCAGTATTTT.

The chain employs TRBV15 and TRBJ1-6, with a possible D match to TRBD1 (6 bases). The CDR3 sequence is 15 residues long. The germline V gene encodes CDR1 LNHNV and CDR2 YYDKDF (reference sequence). Trimming took 1 base from V and 9 from J, leaving 13 bases between them. The CDR3 DNA follows: TGTGCCACCAGCAGAGCTACAGGGCTCACTTCACCCCTCCACTTT. Amino acid sequence: CATSRATGLTSPLHF.

The V and J genes are TRBV6-5 and TRBJ1-1; no clear D. This CDR3 is built from 14 residues. CDR1 is MNHEY, CDR2 SVGAGI, per germline. Deletions cut 2 bases from V and 1 base from J, with 8 bases between. The CDR3 protein is CASSYGDPNTEAFF. The CDR3 DNA follows: TGTGCCAGCAGTTACGGGGATCCGAACACTGAAGCTTTCTTT.

This clonotype occurred a few times. The chain has TRBV20-1 and TRBJ2-5; D unresolved. This CDR3 spans 14 amino acids. The germline V gene has CDR1 DFQATT and CDR2 SNEGSKA (reference sequence). Trimming took 3 bases from V and 0 from J, leaving 11 bases between them. CDR3 amino acids: CSASFAVYQETQYF. DNA of the CDR3: TGCAGTGCTAGTTTCGCGGTTTACCAAGAGACCCAGTACTTC.

The rearrangement joins TRBV11-2 to TRBJ2-3, with D maybe TRBD2 (6 bases). The CDR3 is 16 amino acids. V lost 3 bases, J lost 0 bases, and 13 bases lay in between. Per the germline V gene, CDR1 is SGHAT and CDR2 is FQNNGV. The chain's CDR3 is CASSFRETTSTDTQYF. CDR3 nucleotide sequence: TGTGCCAGCAGCTTTCGGGAGACGACTAGCACAGATACGCAGTATTTT.

This clonotype was observed a few times. The chain links TRBV7-9 to TRBJ1-1; TRBD1 agrees at 8 bases. This CDR3 contains 14 residues. V lost 5 bases and J lost 5; bases outside the gene matches: 7. CDR1 and CDR2 from the germline V gene are SEHNR and FQNEAQ (reference sequence). Here the CDR3 reads CASSPMDRETEAFF. As DNA, the CDR3 is TGTGCCAGCAGCCCGATGGACAGGGAAACTGAAGCTTTCTTT.

This sequence joins TRBV27 and TRBJ1-6, with 7 positions matching TRBD1. The CDR3 contains 16 residues. Germline-derived CDR1 and CDR2 are MNHEY and SMNVEV (reference sequence). Trimming at V came to 4 bases and at J to 7 bases, leaving 10 bases not matched to a gene. The CDR3 DNA reads as TGTGCCAGCAGTTACCGATGGGACAGAGAAAATTCACCCCTCCACTTT. Translated, it gives CASSYRWDRENSPLHF.

This clonotype has more than one count but fewer than ten. The rearrangement uses TRBV4-2 and TRBJ2-2; no clear D gene. The germline CDR1 and CDR2 sequences are LGHNA and YNFKEQ. The length of the CDR3 is 16 residues. Trimming took off 0 bases at V and 0 bases at J, with 8 bases between the two ends. The DNA for the CDR3 is TGTGCCAGCAGCCAAGATTGGGCAGCGAACACCGGGGAGCTGTTTTTT. It translates to CASSQDWAANTGELFF.

This chain connects TRBV20-1 to TRBJ2-5, with 7 positions matching TRBD1. Trimming removed 0 bases from V and 0 bases from J; junction bases left unmatched: 7. This CDR3 comprises 16 residues. CDR1 and CDR2 (germline): DFQATT, SNEGSKA (reference sequence). The CDR3 DNA sequence: TGCAGTGCTAGAGACCCCTTGAGGGGGCACCAAGAGACCCAGTACTTC. This sequence encodes CSARDPLRGHQETQYF.

This rearrangement joins TRBV15 to TRBJ2-1; D is uncertain. V was trimmed by 3 bases and J by 9 bases, leaving 12 bases between them. The CDR3 contains 13 residues. The germline V gene has CDR1 LNHNV and CDR2 YYDKDF (reference sequence). The CDR3 region has the DNA TGTGCCACCAGCAGTCCCGGCGGTGGTGAGCAGTTCTTC. This sequence encodes CATSSPGGGEQFF.

This clonotype was observed a single time. The chain has TRBV7-2 and TRBJ2-5; 11 bases fit TRBD1. This CDR3 is built from 16 residues. Per germline, CDR1 SGHTA and CDR2 FQGNSA. The V gene end was trimmed by 4 bases and the J gene end by 5 bases; junction bases not matched to a gene: 9. CDR3 sequence reads: CASSSGTGGAGETQYF. As DNA, the CDR3 is TGTGCCAGCAGCTCCGGGACAGGGGGAGCAGGGGAGACCCAGTACTTC.

This clonotype was observed a few times. CDR3 region: CASSQDEQDRTNTEAFF. DNA of the CDR3: TGCGCCAGCAGCCAAGATGAGCAGGACAGGACGAACACTGAAGCTTTCTTT. The chain recombines TRBV4-1 with TRBJ1-1, with 7 bases identical to TRBD1. The trim removed 0 bases at V and 1 base at J, leaving 8 bases unmatched. CDR1 and CDR2 (germline): MGHRA, YSYEKL. This CDR3 region has 17 residues.

This chain joins TRBV20-1 and TRBJ2-1, with 7 bases matching TRBD1. V lost 2 bases, J lost 0 bases, and 7 bases stayed unmatched. Germline lookup yields CDR1 DFQATT and CDR2 SNEGSKA (reference sequence). This CDR3 comprises 16 residues. In DNA, the CDR3 is TGCAGTGCTAGAACCGGGACAGCTACCTCCTACAATGAGCAGTTCTTC. Translated: CSARTGTATSYNEQFF.

This clonotype was counted a single time. CDR3 bases: TGTGCCACCAGTTCCGGGACTAGCGGTTCCCAAGAGACCCAGTACTTC. Translating gives CATSSGTSGSQETQYF. The V gene is TRBV24-1, the J gene TRBJ2-5; the match to TRBD2 covers 11 bases. This CDR3 region has 16 residues. The germline gives CDR1 KGHDR, CDR2 SFDVKD. Germline trimming cut 6 bases from V and 1 base from J; bases unmatched to any gene: 6.

The rearrangement joins TRBV4-3 to TRBJ1-2; D is uncertain. The CDR3 extends over 14 amino acids. Germline V gene sequence: CDR1 LGHNA, CDR2 YSLEER. The germline V and J ends were trimmed by 4 bases and 4 bases, with 13 bases remaining between them. CDR3 DNA: TGCGCCAGCAGCCTTGCAGTAAAGAGCTATGGCTACACCTTC. Its protein is CASSLAVKSYGYTF.

This clonotype showed up just a few times. This chain uses TRBV27 with TRBJ2-1; D ambiguous. With 3 bases removed from V and 5 bases from J, the gap between germline ends came to 11 bases. Per the germline V gene, CDR1 is MNHEY and CDR2 is SMNVEV (reference sequence). The CDR3 covers 14 residues. The CDR3 coding sequence is TGTGCCAGCAGTTTTATAGAGACGAACAATGAGCAGTTCTTC. Its protein product is CASSFIETNNEQFF.

The chain joins TRBV20-1 to TRBJ2-5; 8 bases match TRBD1. The CDR3 has 13 residues. Germline CDR1 DFQATT, CDR2 SNEGSKA (reference sequence). Losses at the gene ends were 2 bases for V and 5 bases for J; bases not matched to a gene: 4. The CDR3 DNA reads TGCAGTGCTAGACGGGGACAGGCGGAGACCCAGTACTTC. Translated: CSARRGQAETQYF.

The genes are TRBV7-2 and TRBJ1-5; a possible D gene is TRBD1 (5 bases). The CDR3 sequence is 15 residues long. Germline V gene sequence: CDR1 SGHTA, CDR2 FQGNSA. Between the trimmed V and J ends, which lost 5 bases and 4 bases, there was a span of 15 bases. The CDR3 sequence is CASSIEGNPNQPQHF. DNA of the CDR3: TGTGCCAGCAGCATAGAGGGGAACCCAAATCAGCCCCAGCATTTT.

The chain carries TRBV20-1 and TRBJ1-6; D gene uncertain. Between the trimmed V and J ends, which lost 2 bases and 6 bases, there was a span of 5 bases. This CDR3 contains 12 residues. From germline, CDR1 is DFQATT and CDR2 SNEGSKA (reference sequence). CDR3 amino acids: CSARFSNSPLHF. The CDR3 nucleotides read TGCAGTGCTAGATTTAGTAATTCACCCCTCCACTTT.

The genes are TRBV7-9 and TRBJ1-1; TRBD1 is a possible D gene (6 bases). The CDR3 is 16 amino acids. V lost 7 bases and J lost 6, with 24 bases in between. The germline gives CDR1 SEHNR, CDR2 FQNEAQ (reference sequence). The CDR3 coding sequence is TGTGCCAGCAACTTCTTGGGGGCGCGGGGCAGAGCTGAAGCTTTCTTT. This sequence encodes CASNFLGARGRAEAFF.

The rearrangement links TRBV25-1 to TRBJ2-7; the D gene is possibly TRBD1 (6 bases). This CDR3 has 13 residues. Germline V lookup: CDR1 MGHDK, CDR2 SYGVNS. V shed 4 bases and J shed 5 bases, with 12 bases lying between them. The CDR3 DNA reads as TGTGCCAGCAGTGCAGGCAGGGGCCACGAGCAGTACTTC. It codes for CASSAGRGHEQYF.

This clonotype was seen a few times. This chain uses TRBV9 with TRBJ1-5, with a weak D call TRBD1 (5 bases). Per germline, CDR1 SGDLS and CDR2 YYNGEE. CDR3 length: 12 amino acids. V was clipped by 0 bases and J by 15 bases, with 13 bases between them. In DNA, the CDR3 is TGTGCCAGCAGCGTAGGGACATCTAGAAGGCATTTT. This translates into CASSVGTSRRHF.

V and J are TRBV5-8 and TRBJ2-1; 7 bases are a match to TRBD2. V dropped 3 bases and J dropped 0; count of bases not matched to a gene: 6. This CDR3 contains 16 residues. Per the germline V gene, CDR1 is SGHTS and CDR2 is YDEGEE. The CDR3 DNA sequence: TGTGCCAGCAGCTGGCCAGCGGGGAGCTCCTACAATGAGCAGTTCTTC. Its protein product is CASSWPAGSSYNEQFF.

This clonotype was counted many times. The chain recombines TRBV11-2 with TRBJ2-3; 8 bases are shared with TRBD1. CDR3 length equals 15 residues. CDR1 is SGHAT and CDR2 is FQNNGV in the germline V gene. V gave up 5 bases and J gave up 3 bases; unmatched junction bases: 7. The CDR3 DNA reads TGTGCCAGCAGCCGAGACAGGGGCAGAACAGATACGCAGTATTTT. Its translation: CASSRDRGRTDTQYF.

This clonotype was found many times. The CDR3 protein is CSASAGVIYEQYF. The CDR3 DNA reads TGCAGTGCTAGCGCCGGGGTAATATACGAGCAGTACTTC. The chain combines TRBV20-1 with TRBJ2-7; tentative D call: TRBD2 (5 bases). Deletions cut 3 bases from V and 4 bases from J, with 13 bases between. Germline lookup yields CDR1 DFQATT and CDR2 SNEGSKA (reference sequence). This CDR3 contains 13 residues.

The CDR3 DNA reads TGTGCCAGCAGTTTAAAGGGGATAACGGAGACCCAGTACTTC. Protein: CASSLKGITETQYF. The gene calls are TRBV27 and TRBJ2-5; TRBD1 might be the D (5 bases). The CDR3 is made up of 14 amino acids. Germline values: CDR1 MNHEY, CDR2 SMNVEV (reference sequence). Trimming removed 2 bases at V and 5 bases at J, with 12 bases between.